The present T cell receptor (beta chain) was sequenced within a study of T cells in women clearing cervical HPV infection. Overall study context: Blood came at first lesion visit for cases, post-clearance for controls. For cases, blood was sampled a median approximately 150 days after lesion detection, interquartile range roughly 85 to 220 days.

TCRdb's table, derived via immunoSEQ multiplex PCR, lists solely in-frame clones and lacks some. Its clone listing holds tens of thousands of clones. As for this clone: The antigen is not known. The read falls 3 residues short of the CDR3 end, and the missing part is taken from the germline J gene.

Study outcomes and limitations: TRBV6-7 relative abundance averaged roughly 0.099% in cases and 0.16% in controls.

The CDR3 extends over 14 amino acids. The V end lost 3 bases, the J end lost 8 bases, and 17 bases lay between the germline ends. Germline CDR1 GTSNPN, CDR2 SVGIG (reference sequence). MY09/MY11 PCR detected cervical HPV DNA; dot-blot assigned genotypes. The origin of this receptor is a woman aged 18-70 years with a cervical HPV16 infection that either progressed to CIN3+ or cleared (not recorded which). The sample was blood buffy coat. The chain employs TRBV30 and TRBJ1-3; a possible D gene is TRBD1 (6 bases). CDR3 sequence: CAWRGDTKGDTIYF. CDR3 bases read: TGTGCCTGGAGGGGGGACACAAAAGGAGACACC.